The T cell receptor (beta chain) described here comes from a study of shared clonotypes between healthy human individuals. Naive CD8 isolation took CD45RO-negative cells positively selected for CCR7 and excluded terminally differentiated effector memory CD45RA+ cells. Original handling: ImmunoSEQ junction-only sequences lacked quality scores, so their filtering differed. The assay was immunoSEQ multiplex PCR, and TCRdb's table has in-frame clones only and misses some. V and J calls and clone size follow that table, whereas D and trimming were derived from the DNA. The table has some 630,000 clones, about 95% seen once. Only one count was recorded for this clone. The CDR3 spans 14 residues. Germline V gene data show CDR1 as LNHNV and CDR2 as YYDKDF (reference sequence). V lost 6 bases to trimming and J lost 4 bases; unmatched junction nucleotides: 6.

The sample consisted of naive CD8+ T cells sorted from blood. The TCR was taken from a woman aged 25 to 39 in good health. J is TRBJ2-1 and V is TRBV15, with 7 bases fitting TRBD2. The CDR3 is CATSFPSGYNEQFF. Written as DNA, the CDR3 is TGTGCCACCAGTTTCCCTAGCGGTTACAATGAGCAGTTCTTC. The full variable domain, completed using reference TRBV15 and TRBJ2-1, is DAMVIQNPRYQVTQFGKPVTLSCSQTLNHNVMYWYQQKSSQAPKLLFHYYDKDFNNEADTPDNFQSRRPNTSFCFLDIRSPGLGDTAMYLCATSFPSGYNEQFFGPGTRLTVL.